This entry describes one T cell receptor (beta chain). Generated by immunoSEQ multiplex PCR, the TCRdb table keeps only in-frame clones and is missing some. The sample carries 70,000 to 85,000 clones, just over 90% recorded once. These data come from a study of T cells after somatic rescue of genetic block. Trimming cost V 6 bases and J 2 bases; bases outside gene matches: 3. CDR3 size: 13 residues. Germline values: CDR1 SNHLY, CDR2 FYNNEI. The genes are TRBV2 and TRBJ2-7; 8 bases agree with TRBD1. The sample consisted of peripheral blood mononuclear cells (PBMCs). The receptor was derived from a man aged 30 to 39. The CDR3: CASRDRVPYEQYF. The CDR3 bases are TGTGCCAGCAGGGACAGGGTGCCCTACGAGCAGTACTTC.